Below, one TCR beta chain is given with its context. From germline, CDR1 is SGHVS and CDR2 FQNEAQ. CDR3 length equals 17 residues. The trim removed 5 bases at V and 1 base at J, leaving 12 bases unmatched. This record comes from a study of cytomegalovirus exposure and HLA in healthy donors. Primers included in the PCR were 60 Vbeta and 13 Jbeta primers. Data came from immunoSEQ multiplex PCR; TCRdb stores just in-frame clones and leaves some out. The sample has 200,000 to 250,000 clones, around 83% seen once. The sequenced material came from PBMCs. The TCR sequence derives from a girl aged 2 to 10 in good health and CMV-seronegative. The genes are TRBV7-8 and TRBJ1-2, with 8 bases fitting TRBD1. CDR3 sequence reads: CASSPGGGTGINYGYTF. The CDR3 DNA sequence: TGTGCCAGCAGCCCCGGGGGTGGGACAGGAATTAACTATGGCTACACCTTC.